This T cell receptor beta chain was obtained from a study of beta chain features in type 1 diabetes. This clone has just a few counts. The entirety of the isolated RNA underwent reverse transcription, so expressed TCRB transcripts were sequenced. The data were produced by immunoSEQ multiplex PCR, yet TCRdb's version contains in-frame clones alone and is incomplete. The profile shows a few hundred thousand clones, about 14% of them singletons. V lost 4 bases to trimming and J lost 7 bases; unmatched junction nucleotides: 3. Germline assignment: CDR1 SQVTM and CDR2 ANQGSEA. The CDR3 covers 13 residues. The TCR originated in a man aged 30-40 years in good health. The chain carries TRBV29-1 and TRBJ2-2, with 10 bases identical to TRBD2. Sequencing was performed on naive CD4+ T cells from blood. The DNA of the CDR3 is TGCAGCGTTGCTAGCGGGAGCTTCGGGGAGCTGTTTTTT. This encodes CSVASGSFGELFF.